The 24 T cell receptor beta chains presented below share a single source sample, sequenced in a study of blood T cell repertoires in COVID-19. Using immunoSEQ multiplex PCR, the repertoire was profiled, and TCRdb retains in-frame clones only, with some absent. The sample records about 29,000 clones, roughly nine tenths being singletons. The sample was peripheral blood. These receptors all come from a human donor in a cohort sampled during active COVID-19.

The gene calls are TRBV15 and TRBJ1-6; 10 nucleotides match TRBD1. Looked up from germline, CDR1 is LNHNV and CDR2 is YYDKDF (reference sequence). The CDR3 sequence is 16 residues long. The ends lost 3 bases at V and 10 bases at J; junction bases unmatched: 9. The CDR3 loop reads CATSSGDRGSGSPLHF. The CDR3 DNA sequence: TGTGCCACCAGCAGCGGGGACAGGGGTAGTGGGTCACCCCTCCACTTT.

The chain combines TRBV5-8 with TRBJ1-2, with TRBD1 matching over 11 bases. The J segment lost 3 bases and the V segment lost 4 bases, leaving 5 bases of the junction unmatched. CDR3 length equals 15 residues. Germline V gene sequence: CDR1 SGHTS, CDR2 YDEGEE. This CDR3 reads CASSPRTGGHYGYTF. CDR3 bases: TGTGCCAGCAGCCCGAGGACAGGGGGCCACTATGGCTACACCTTC.

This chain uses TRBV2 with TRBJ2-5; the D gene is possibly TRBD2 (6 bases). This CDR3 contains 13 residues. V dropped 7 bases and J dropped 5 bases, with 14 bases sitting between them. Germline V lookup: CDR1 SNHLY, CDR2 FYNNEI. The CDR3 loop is CASKVTRGETQYF. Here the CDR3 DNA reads TGTGCCAGCAAAGTAACGCGGGGTGAGACCCAGTACTTC.

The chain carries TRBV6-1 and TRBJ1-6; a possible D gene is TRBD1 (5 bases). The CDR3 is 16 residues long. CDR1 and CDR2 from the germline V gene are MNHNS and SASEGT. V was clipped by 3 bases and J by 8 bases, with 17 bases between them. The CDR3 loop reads CASSDLTRVWDSPLHF. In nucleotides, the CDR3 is TGTGCCAGCAGTGATTTAACCAGGGTATGGGATTCACCCCTCCACTTT.

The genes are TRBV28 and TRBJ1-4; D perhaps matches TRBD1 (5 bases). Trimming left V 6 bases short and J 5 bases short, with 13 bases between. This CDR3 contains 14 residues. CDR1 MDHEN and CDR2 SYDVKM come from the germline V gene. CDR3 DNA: TGTGCCAGCAGGCCGGCCGGGGGGAATGAAAAACTGTTTTTT. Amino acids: CASRPAGGNEKLFF.

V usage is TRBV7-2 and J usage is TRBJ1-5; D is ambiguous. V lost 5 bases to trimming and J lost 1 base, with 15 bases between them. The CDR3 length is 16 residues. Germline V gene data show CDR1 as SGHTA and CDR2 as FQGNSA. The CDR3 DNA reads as TGTGCCAGCAGCAAACAGACACCCAGAAGCAATCAGCCCCAGCATTTT. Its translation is CASSKQTPRSNQPQHF.

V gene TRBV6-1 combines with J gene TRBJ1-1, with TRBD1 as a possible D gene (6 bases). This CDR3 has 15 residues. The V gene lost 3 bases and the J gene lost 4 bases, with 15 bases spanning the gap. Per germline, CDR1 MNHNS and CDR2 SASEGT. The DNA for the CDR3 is TGTGCCAGCAGTGATCCGTCAACAGGGTTCACTGAAGCTTTCTTT. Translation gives CASSDPSTGFTEAFF.

CDR3 sequence: CASTKDGVTNEKLFF. The DNA of the CDR3 is TGTGCCAGCACTAAAGACGGGGTAACTAATGAAAAACTGTTTTTT. The rearrangement uses TRBV2 and TRBJ1-4; D is ambiguous. Germline V CDR1 and CDR2: SNHLY, FYNNEI. The V end was cut by 7 bases, the J end by 1 base, with 13 bases between. The CDR3 consists of 15 residues. Variable domain in full (rest from reference TRBV2 and TRBJ1-4): EPEVTQTPSHQVTQMGQEVILRCVPISNHLYFYWYRQILGQKVEFLVSFYNNEISEKSEIFDDQFSVERPDGSNFTLKIRSTKLEDSAMYFCASTKDGVTNEKLFFGSGTQLSVL.

CDR3 protein: CAWSASRNTIYF. In DNA form, the CDR3 reads TGTGCCTGGAGTGCCAGTCGAAACACCATATATTTT. V and J are TRBV30 and TRBJ1-3; D remains unclear. With 1 base removed from V and 5 bases from J, the gap between germline ends came to 6 bases. Germline V gives CDR1 GTSNPN, CDR2 SVGIG (reference sequence). The length of the CDR3 is 12 residues.

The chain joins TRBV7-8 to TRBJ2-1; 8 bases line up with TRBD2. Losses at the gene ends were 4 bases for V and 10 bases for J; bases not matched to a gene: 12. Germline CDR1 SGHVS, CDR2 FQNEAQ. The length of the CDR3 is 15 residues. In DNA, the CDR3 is TGTGCCAGCAGCTCCCTCGGGGGGGCCTTGGGGGAGCAGTTCTTC. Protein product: CASSSLGGALGEQFF.

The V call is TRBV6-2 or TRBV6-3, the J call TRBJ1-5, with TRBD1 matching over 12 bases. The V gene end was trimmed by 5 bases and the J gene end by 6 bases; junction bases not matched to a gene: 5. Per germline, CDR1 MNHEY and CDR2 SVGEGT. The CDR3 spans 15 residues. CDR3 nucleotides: TGTGCCAGCAGTACCGGGACAGGGGGCTCTCAGCCCCAGCATTTT. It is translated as CASSTGTGGSQPQHF.

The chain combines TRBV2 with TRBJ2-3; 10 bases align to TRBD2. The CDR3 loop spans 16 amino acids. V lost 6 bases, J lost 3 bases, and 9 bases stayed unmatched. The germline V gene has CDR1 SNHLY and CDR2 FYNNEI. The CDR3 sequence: CASRLRAGGFTDTQYF. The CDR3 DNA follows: TGTGCCAGCAGATTAAGAGCGGGGGGGTTTACAGATACGCAGTATTTT.

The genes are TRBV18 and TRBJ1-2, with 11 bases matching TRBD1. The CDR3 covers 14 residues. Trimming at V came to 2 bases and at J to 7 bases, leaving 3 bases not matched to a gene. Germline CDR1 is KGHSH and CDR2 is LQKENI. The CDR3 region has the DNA TGTGCCAGCTCACCAGGACAGGGGGCAGGTGGCTACACCTTC. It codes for CASSPGQGAGGYTF.

CDR3 loop: CASSYTRGLPPGGAFF. The CDR3 DNA reads TGTGCCAGCAGTTACACCAGGGGTCTCCCTCCCGGTGGGGCTTTCTTT. The rearrangement joins TRBV6-2 or TRBV6-3 to TRBJ1-1; maybe TRBD1 (6 bases). CDR1 and CDR2 (germline): MNHEY, SVGEGT. The CDR3 loop spans 16 amino acids. V was pared by 2 bases and J by 11 bases, with 24 bases between.

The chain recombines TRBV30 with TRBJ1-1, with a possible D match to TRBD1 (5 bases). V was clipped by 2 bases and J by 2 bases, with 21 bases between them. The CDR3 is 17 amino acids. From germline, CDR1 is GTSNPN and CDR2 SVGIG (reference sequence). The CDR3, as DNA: TGTGCCTGGAGTAGACCAGGGTTGAGACAAAGAAACACTGAAGCTTTCTTT. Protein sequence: CAWSRPGLRQRNTEAFF. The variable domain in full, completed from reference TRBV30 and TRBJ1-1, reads SQTIHQWPATLVQPVGSPLSLECTVEGTSNPNLYWYRQAAGRGLQLLFYSVGIGQISSEVPQNLSASRPQDRQFILSSKKLLLSDSGFYLCAWSRPGLRQRNTEAFFGQGTRLTVV.

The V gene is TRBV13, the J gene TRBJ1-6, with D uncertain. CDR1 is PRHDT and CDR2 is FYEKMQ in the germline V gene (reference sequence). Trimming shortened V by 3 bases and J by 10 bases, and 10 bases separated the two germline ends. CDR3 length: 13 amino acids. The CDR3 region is CASSLPRGSPLHF. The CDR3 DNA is TGTGCCAGCAGCTTGCCCCGAGGGTCACCCCTCCACTTT.

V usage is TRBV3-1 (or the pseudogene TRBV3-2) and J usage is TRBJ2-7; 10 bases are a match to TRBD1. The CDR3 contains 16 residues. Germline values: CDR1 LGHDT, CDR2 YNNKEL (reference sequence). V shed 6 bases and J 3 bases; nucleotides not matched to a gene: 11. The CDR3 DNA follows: TGTGCCAGCAGAGATACGACAGGGGGCACGAGCTACGAGCAGTACTTC. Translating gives CASRDTTGGTSYEQYF.

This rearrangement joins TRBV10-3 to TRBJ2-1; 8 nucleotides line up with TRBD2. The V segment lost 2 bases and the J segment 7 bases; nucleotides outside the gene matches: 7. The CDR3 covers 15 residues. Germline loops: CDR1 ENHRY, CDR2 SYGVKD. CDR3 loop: CAISESRGGWNEQFF. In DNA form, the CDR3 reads TGTGCCATCAGTGAGAGTCGGGGGGGATGGAATGAGCAGTTCTTC.

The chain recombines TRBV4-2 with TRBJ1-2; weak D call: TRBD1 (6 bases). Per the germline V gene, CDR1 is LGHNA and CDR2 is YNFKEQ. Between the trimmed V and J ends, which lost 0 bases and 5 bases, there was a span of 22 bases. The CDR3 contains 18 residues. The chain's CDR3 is CASSQELFGQSHLYGYTF. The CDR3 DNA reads TGTGCCAGCAGCCAAGAGTTATTTGGACAGAGCCACCTGTATGGCTACACCTTC.

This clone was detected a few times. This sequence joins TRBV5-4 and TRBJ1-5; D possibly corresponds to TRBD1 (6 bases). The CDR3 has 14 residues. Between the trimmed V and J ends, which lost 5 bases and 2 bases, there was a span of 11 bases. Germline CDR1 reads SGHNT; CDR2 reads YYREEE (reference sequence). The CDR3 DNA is TGTGCCAGCAGACCAAGACAGGGCAATCAGCCCCAGCATTTT. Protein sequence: CASRPRQGNQPQHF.

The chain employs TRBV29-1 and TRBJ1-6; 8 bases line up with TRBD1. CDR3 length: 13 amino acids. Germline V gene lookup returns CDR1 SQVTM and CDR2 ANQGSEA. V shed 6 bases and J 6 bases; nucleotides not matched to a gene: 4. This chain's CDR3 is CSVGTGPNSPLHF. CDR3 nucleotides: TGCAGCGTCGGGACAGGTCCTAATTCACCCCTCCACTTT.

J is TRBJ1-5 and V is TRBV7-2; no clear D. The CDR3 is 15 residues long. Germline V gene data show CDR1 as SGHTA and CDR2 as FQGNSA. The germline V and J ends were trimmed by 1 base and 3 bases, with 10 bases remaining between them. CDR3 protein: CASSLGLSFNQPQHF. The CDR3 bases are TGTGCCAGCAGCTTAGGGCTCTCTTTCAATCAGCCCCAGCATTTT.

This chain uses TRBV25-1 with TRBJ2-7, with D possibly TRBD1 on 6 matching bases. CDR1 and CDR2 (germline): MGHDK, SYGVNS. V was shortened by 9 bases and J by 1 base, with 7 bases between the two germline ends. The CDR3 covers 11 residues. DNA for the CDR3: TGTGCCAGTGGACAGTCCTACGAGCAGTACTTC. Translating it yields CASGQSYEQYF.

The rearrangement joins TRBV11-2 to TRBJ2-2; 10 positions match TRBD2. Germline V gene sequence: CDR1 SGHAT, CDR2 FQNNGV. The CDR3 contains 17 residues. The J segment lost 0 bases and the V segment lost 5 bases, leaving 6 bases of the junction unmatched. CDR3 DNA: TGTGCCAGCAGCGTTCTAGCGGGGGTAACGAACACCGGGGAGCTGTTTTTT. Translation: CASSVLAGVTNTGELFF.